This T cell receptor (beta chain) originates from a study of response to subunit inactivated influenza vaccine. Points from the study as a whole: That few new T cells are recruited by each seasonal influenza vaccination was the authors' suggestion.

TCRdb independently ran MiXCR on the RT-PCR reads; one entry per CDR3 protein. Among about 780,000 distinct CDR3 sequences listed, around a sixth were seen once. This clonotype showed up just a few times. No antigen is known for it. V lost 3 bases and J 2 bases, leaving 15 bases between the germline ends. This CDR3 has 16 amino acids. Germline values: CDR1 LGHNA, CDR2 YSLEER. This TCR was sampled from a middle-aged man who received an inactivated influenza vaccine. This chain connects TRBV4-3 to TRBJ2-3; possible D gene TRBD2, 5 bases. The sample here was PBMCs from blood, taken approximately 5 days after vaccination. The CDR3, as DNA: TGCGCCAGCAGCCAGAGGGCCGCCCTATCCACAGATACGCAGTATTTT. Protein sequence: CASSQRAALSTDTQYF.